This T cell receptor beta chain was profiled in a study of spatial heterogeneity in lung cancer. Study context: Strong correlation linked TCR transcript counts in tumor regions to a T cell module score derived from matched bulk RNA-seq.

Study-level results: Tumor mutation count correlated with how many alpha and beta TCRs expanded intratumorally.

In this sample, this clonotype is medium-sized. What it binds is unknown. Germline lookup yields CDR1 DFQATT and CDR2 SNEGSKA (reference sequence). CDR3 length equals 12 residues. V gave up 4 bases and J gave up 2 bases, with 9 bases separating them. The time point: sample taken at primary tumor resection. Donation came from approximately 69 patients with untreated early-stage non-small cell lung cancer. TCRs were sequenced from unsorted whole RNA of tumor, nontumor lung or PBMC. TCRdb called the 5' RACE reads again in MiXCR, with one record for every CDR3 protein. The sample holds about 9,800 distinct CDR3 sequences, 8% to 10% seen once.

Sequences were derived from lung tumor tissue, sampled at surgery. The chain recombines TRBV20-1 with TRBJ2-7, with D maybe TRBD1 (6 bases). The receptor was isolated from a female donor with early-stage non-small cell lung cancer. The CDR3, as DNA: TGCAGTGCTAAACAGGGACCCTACGAGCAGTACTTC. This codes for CSAKQGPYEQYF.